Below are 17 T cell receptor beta chains sequenced from a single sample in a study of blood T cell repertoires in COVID-19. Produced via immunoSEQ multiplex PCR; TCRdb's table is partial and in-frame only. The sample carries around 100,000 clones, under 85% recorded once. The sample comprised peripheral blood. These TCRs come from a human donor in a cohort sampled during active COVID-19.

The rearrangement uses TRBV5-1 and TRBJ2-3; TRBD2 matches 9 bases. The V gene's germline CDR1 is SGHRS and CDR2 YFSETQ. This CDR3 comprises 14 residues. V shed 6 bases, J shed 6 bases, and the junction held 8 bases outside the gene matches. The CDR3 bases are TGCGCCAGCACGGTGACTAGCGGAAGCGATACGCAGTATTTT. Translation gives CASTVTSGSDTQYF.

The chain is built from TRBV7-3 and TRBJ2-1; TRBD2 agrees at 11 bases. There are 18 residues in the CDR3. Unmatched junction bases numbered 8, after V lost 0 bases and J lost 4 bases. The germline V gene has CDR1 SGHTA and CDR2 FQGTGA. The CDR3 region has the DNA TGTGCCAGCAGCTTAACGTACTTGACTAGCGGGAATTACAATGAGCAGTTCTTC. As protein: CASSLTYLTSGNYNEQFF.

This sequence joins TRBV6-5 and TRBJ1-1; tentatively, D is TRBD1 (5 bases). This CDR3 contains 14 residues. V lost 2 bases and J 1 base, leaving 8 bases between the germline ends. Germline V gene lookup returns CDR1 MNHEY and CDR2 SVGAGI. CDR3 DNA sequence: TGTGCCAGCAGTTACAGGGGAAGGAACACTGAAGCTTTCTTT. Translated, it gives CASSYRGRNTEAFF.

This chain uses TRBV19 with TRBJ2-1; 10 bases line up with TRBD2. CDR3 length equals 16 residues. Unmatched junction bases numbered 4, after V lost 4 bases and J lost 1 base. The germline CDR1 and CDR2 sequences are LNHDA and SQIVND (reference sequence). The CDR3 loop is CASSSPGLASYNEQFF. The CDR3 DNA follows: TGTGCCAGTAGTAGCCCGGGACTAGCGTCCTACAATGAGCAGTTCTTC.

V and J are TRBV2 and TRBJ2-7; possible D gene TRBD2, 6 bases. The CDR3 contains 11 residues. Germline CDR1 and CDR2: SNHLY and FYNNEI. V was clipped by 6 bases and J by 6 bases, with 9 bases between them. The CDR3 protein is CASRRESEQYF. In nucleotides, the CDR3 is TGTGCCAGCAGACGGGAGAGCGAGCAGTACTTC.

The chain recombines TRBV4-1 with TRBJ1-4; D is possibly TRBD1 (5 bases). The germline CDR1 and CDR2 sequences are MGHRA and YSYEKL. Trimming took off 2 bases at V and 7 bases at J, with 8 bases between the two ends. The CDR3 contains 13 residues. CDR3 DNA: TGCGCCAGCAGCCAACCAGGGTTTGAAAAACTGTTTTTT. Its protein product is CASSQPGFEKLFF.

The chain joins TRBV12-5 to TRBJ2-2; no definite D call. With 4 bases removed from V and 6 bases from J, the gap between germline ends came to 3 bases. Germline lookup yields CDR1 LGHNT and CDR2 FRNRAP. This CDR3 has 11 amino acids. The DNA of the CDR3 is TGTGCTAGTGGTTCGTCCGGGGAGCTGTTTTTT. Its translation is CASGSSGELFF.

The chain employs TRBV3-1 (or the pseudogene TRBV3-2) and TRBJ2-3; 8 bases are a match to TRBD2. Trimming took 4 bases from V and 4 from J; bases not matched to a gene: 10. CDR3 length equals 16 residues. Germline-derived CDR1 and CDR2 are LGHDT and YNNKEL (reference sequence). The CDR3 sequence is CASSRLAGRFSDTQYF. The CDR3 nucleotides are TGTGCCAGCAGCCGCTTAGCGGGGCGATTTTCAGATACGCAGTATTTT.

The DNA of the CDR3 is TGTGCCAGTAGTATGTCGGGACAGGGAAATGAAAAACTGTTTTTT. Translated, it gives CASSMSGQGNEKLFF. The V gene is TRBV19, the J gene TRBJ1-4, with 9 bases aligning to TRBD1. V trimming: 3 bases; J trimming: 5 bases; junction bases outside the gene matches: 4. The CDR3 has 15 residues. The V gene's germline CDR1 is LNHDA and CDR2 SQIVND (reference sequence). The full variable domain, with the rest looked up from reference TRBV19 and TRBJ1-4, is DGGITQSPKYLFRKEGQNVTLSCEQNLNHDAMYWYRQDPGQGLRLIYYSQIVNDFQKGDIAEGYSVSREKKESFPLTVTSAQKNPTAFYLCASSMSGQGNEKLFFGSGTQLSVL.

V and J are TRBV11-2 and TRBJ2-7; 7 bases are a match to TRBD1. The CDR3 extends over 14 amino acids. V lost 5 bases, J lost 1 base, and 5 bases stayed unmatched. Germline V gives CDR1 SGHAT, CDR2 FQNNGV. The CDR3 DNA follows: TGTGCCAGCAGCACCCCCAGGGGGTCCTACGAGCAGTACTTC. Amino acid sequence: CASSTPRGSYEQYF.

This chain connects TRBV7-9 to TRBJ2-1, with TRBD2 matching 12 bases. Losses at the gene ends were 4 bases for V and 10 bases for J; bases not matched to a gene: 5. This CDR3 has 14 residues. The germline V gene encodes CDR1 SEHNR and CDR2 FQNEAQ (reference sequence). CDR3 region: CASSSSGRAQEQFF. CDR3 in DNA: TGTGCCAGCAGCTCTAGCGGGAGGGCCCAGGAGCAGTTCTTC.

The CDR3 region is CASSEYTSGDEQFF. In DNA form, the CDR3 reads TGTGCCAGCAGTGAATACACTAGCGGCGATGAGCAGTTCTTC. J is TRBJ2-1 and V is TRBV2, with 8 bases matching TRBD2. The CDR3 has 14 residues. V lost 2 bases and J lost 8; bases outside the gene matches: 5. The germline V gene encodes CDR1 SNHLY and CDR2 FYNNEI.

This chain uses TRBV5-6 with TRBJ1-2, with D unresolved. The V end lost 4 bases, the J end lost 4 bases, and 11 bases lay between the germline ends. Per the germline V gene, CDR1 is SGHDT and CDR2 is YYEEEE. This CDR3 spans 13 amino acids. Here the CDR3 DNA reads TGTGCCAGCAGCATATCAACGGGCTATGGCTACACCTTC. Protein: CASSISTGYGYTF.

This chain uses TRBV25-1 with TRBJ2-4, with TRBD2 matching 9 bases. This CDR3 has 18 residues. Trimming at V came to 0 bases and at J to 3 bases, leaving 9 bases not matched to a gene. Germline V gives CDR1 MGHDK, CDR2 SYGVNS. CDR3 region: CASSEYLGSGSDKNIQYF. CDR3 nucleotide sequence: TGTGCCAGCAGTGAATACTTGGGTAGCGGGAGTGACAAAAACATTCAGTACTTC.

Details on this clone: Compared with germline, one end of the junction differs, possibly owing to a read error. V is TRBV7-7 and J is TRBJ2-5; D perhaps matches TRBD1 (5 bases). The CDR3 is 17 amino acids. From germline, CDR1 is SSHAT and CDR2 FNYEAQ (reference sequence). CDR3 protein: CASSLSFPTVKQETQYF. The CDR3 coding sequence is TGTGCTAGCAGCCTGTCTTTTCCGACAGTAAAACAAGAGACCCAGTACTTC.

This rearrangement joins TRBV28 to TRBJ1-6; 7 bases align to TRBD1. Trimming at V came to 6 bases and at J to 10 bases, leaving 15 bases not matched to a gene. Germline CDR1 is MDHEN and CDR2 is SYDVKM. The CDR3 totals 16 residues. The DNA of the CDR3 is TGTGCCAGCAGCCCCCTTCGGACAGGAAAGGGATCACCCCTCCACTTT. It specifies CASSPLRTGKGSPLHF. The variable domain in full, with the rest retrieved from reference TRBV28 and TRBJ1-6, is DVKVTQSSRYLVKRTGEKVFLECVQDMDHENMFWYRQDPGLGLRLIYFSYDVKMKEKGDIPEGYSVSREKKERFSLILESASTNQTSMYLCASSPLRTGKGSPLHFGNGTRLTVT.

This chain links TRBV29-1 with TRBJ2-7; 9 bases align to TRBD1. V was pared by 4 bases and J by 2 bases, with 6 bases of the junction left unmatched. Germline values: CDR1 SQVTM, CDR2 ANQGSEA. This CDR3 region has 14 residues. CDR3 residues: CSVVVGQGTYEQYF. The CDR3 bases are TGCAGCGTTGTGGTTGGACAGGGGACCTACGAGCAGTACTTC.